The entry that follows covers one T cell receptor (beta chain) sequence. It lacks a known antigen. Base quality data are lacking; no much larger clone is found one base away. TCRbeta CDR3 regions were amplified from genomic DNA using the immunoSEQ Assay, a bias-controlled multiplex PCR. The authors' pipeline ran thus. Within the assay, amplification of reference gene primers was used to estimate how many nucleated cells each sample contained. To quantify the absolute abundance of each unique TCRbeta CDR3 rearrangement, sequence reads were collapsed and filtered. For each sample, productive Simpson clonality was calculated as the square root of Simpson's diversity index across productive rearrangements. The clones in this table, taken by TCRdb from immuneACCESS, are in-frame only. Not every clone is retained; where verified, under half of the shortfall comes from an unresolved V gene, and the cause of the rest is unknown. The DNA gave D and trimming, while V, J and clone size come from that table. A total of around 200,000 clones appear in this sample, approximately 81% of them only once. The ten largest clonotypes hold around a sixth of the sample.

The CDR3 starts with the cysteine, ends with the phenylalanine, and has 14 residues. Here the CDR3 DNA is all that survives: 42 bases in frame from base 1. The germline V gene (reference sequence) specifies LNHDA as CDR1 and SQIVND as CDR2. Trimming takes 1 base from V and 1 base from J, and the germline ends sit 7 bases apart. The data originate from a study of blood T cell repertoires in COVID-19 (dated by TCRdb to 2020 to 2022). Background for the entire study: Collaborator samples came from the United States, Italy and Spain and covered acute and convalescent phases of COVID-19. The material from the prospective study consisted of cDNA or gDNA derived from T cells, B-cell-depleted T cells, or PBMCs. The dataset comprised deeply sampled blood TCRbeta repertoires from subjects exposed to, actively infected with, or recovered from COVID-19. The repertoires were released in a freely available public database meant as a resource for research on the immune response to SARS-CoV-2. The samples were drawn from the first 160 participants of the ongoing ImmuneRACE study and from 1,254 subjects provided by 6 global collaborators. Sample metadata almost always included a de-identified subject ID, COVID-19 status, age in years and sex. Where HLA class I and class II types were available, the types were taken from metadata supplied by the sample provider, not from assay-based typing. General conclusions and limits of the study: The quantity of clinical and demographic metadata differed by source and by participant and was supplied without curation.

The collaborating institutions used their own protocols to collect whole blood in K2EDTA tubes. For TCRbeta analysis, collaborators shipped samples as frozen whole blood, isolated PBMCs, or DNA extracted from either of those sample types. The chain was built from TRBV19 and TRBJ1-1; no D segment can be confidently identified. The sequence was obtained from a woman older than 75 with active or convalescent COVID-19. The source material was peripheral blood. CDR3 sequence: CASSIVPKNTEAFF. The bases are TGTGCCAGTAGTATAGTTCCCAAGAACACTGAAGCTTTCTTT.